This T cell receptor (beta chain) is drawn from a study of PD-1 blockade in classical Hodgkin lymphoma. TCRdb keeps only in-frame clones here, not all; method: immunoSEQ multiplex PCR. The sample has 110,000 or so clones, about nine tenths seen once; the top ten hold just under 20%. Every patient experienced relapse after autologous stem cell transplantation, and brentuximab vedotin exposure varied. This clone was counted only a few times. The TCR originated in a human donor with classical Hodgkin lymphoma. Sequencing used peripheral blood mononuclear cells (PBMCs), obtained before the second cycle of nivolumab.

For the CDR3, the DNA is TGTGCCAGCAGTGAACCAACTAGCGGGGAAGAGACCCAGTACTTC. Translating it yields CASSEPTSGEETQYF. V usage is TRBV25-1 and J usage is TRBJ2-5; the match to TRBD2 covers 10 bases. CDR1 and CDR2 (germline): MGHDK, SYGVNS. The length of the CDR3 is 15 residues. The V gene end was trimmed by 2 bases and the J gene end by 3 bases; junction bases not matched to a gene: 3.